These T cell receptor beta chains were read from a single sample in a study of blood T cell repertoires in COVID-19. Profiled with immunoSEQ multiplex PCR; TCRdb holds only in-frame clones, not every one. The sample consists of about 300,000 clones, 89% of them appearing once. The sample was peripheral blood. All receptors derive from a man aged 18 to 30 who had recovered from COVID-19. Both conserved end residues are part of each CDR3. Fields, in order: D gene, clone size, V gene, J gene, CDR3 DNA, CDR3 protein. A D gene is named only where the DNA matches it firmly. Rows may omit the clone size; those that give it use once, few, many or a size class.

D gene: -; clone size: -; V gene: TRBV3-1/TRBV3-2; J gene: TRBJ1-6; CDR3 DNA: TGTGCCAGCAGCCAGGGGGGGAATTCACCCCTCCACTTT; CDR3 protein: CASSQGGNSPLHF
D gene: TRBD2; clone size: -; V gene: TRBV12-5; J gene: TRBJ2-1; CDR3 DNA: TGTGCTAGTGGCTCGGGACTAGCGGGACCGAGCTCCTACAATGAGCAGTTCTTC; CDR3 protein: CASGSGLAGPSSYNEQFF
D gene: -; clone size: -; V gene: TRBV3-1/TRBV3-2; J gene: TRBJ2-1; CDR3 DNA: TGTGCCAGCAGCCAACAGTACAATGAGCAGTTCTTC; CDR3 protein: CASSQQYNEQFF
D gene: TRBD2; clone size: -; V gene: TRBV19; J gene: TRBJ2-5; CDR3 DNA: TGTGCCAGTAGTTTAACCGGGACTAGCGGGAGAACAAAGAAAGAGACCCAGTACTTC; CDR3 protein: CASSLTGTSGRTKKETQYF
D gene: TRBD2; clone size: -; V gene: TRBV30; J gene: TRBJ2-1; CDR3 DNA: TGTGCCTGGAGAGCGGGAGAGACCCCGAATGAGCAGTTCTTC; CDR3 protein: CAWRAGETPNEQFF
D gene: -; clone size: -; V gene: TRBV27; J gene: TRBJ2-5; CDR3 DNA: TGTGCCAGCAGTTTCACAGGGATCCAAGAGACCCAGTACTTC; CDR3 protein: CASSFTGIQETQYF
D gene: -; clone size: -; V gene: TRBV10-3; J gene: TRBJ2-7; CDR3 DNA: TGTGCCATCAGTTTAGACAACTACGAGCAGTACTTC; CDR3 protein: CAISLDNYEQYF
D gene: -; clone size: -; V gene: TRBV7-2; J gene: TRBJ2-1; CDR3 DNA: TGTGCCAGCAGCCAATACAGGGACAATGAGCAGTTCTTC; CDR3 protein: CASSQYRDNEQFF
D gene: -; clone size: -; V gene: TRBV9; J gene: TRBJ2-7; CDR3 DNA: TGTGCCAGCAGCGTAGGAACAGCTACCTACGAGCAGTACTTC; CDR3 protein: CASSVGTATYEQYF
D gene: -; clone size: -; V gene: TRBV7-8; J gene: TRBJ2-3; CDR3 DNA: TGTGCCAGCAGCTTAGATTGGCAAAGCACAGATACGCAGTATTTT; CDR3 protein: CASSLDWQSTDTQYF
D gene: TRBD2; clone size: -; V gene: TRBV4-1; J gene: TRBJ2-2; CDR3 DNA: TGCGCCAGCAGCCAAGATAACGGGGGGGCCATCGGGGAGCTGTTTTTT; CDR3 protein: CASSQDNGGAIGELFF
D gene: -; clone size: once; V gene: TRBV6-1; J gene: TRBJ2-1; CDR3 DNA: TGTGCCAGCAGTGAAGTGATATTGGGAGTTAAGCAGTTCTTC; CDR3 protein: CASSEVILGVKQFF
D gene: TRBD2; clone size: -; V gene: TRBV6-5; J gene: TRBJ2-7; CDR3 DNA: TGTGCCAGCAGTTACGGGACTAGCGCCTCAGAGCAGTACTTC; CDR3 protein: CASSYGTSASEQYF
D gene: TRBD2; clone size: -; V gene: TRBV29-1; J gene: TRBJ2-1; CDR3 DNA: TGCAGCGTTGAGCGGGGGGACCATGAGCAGTTCTTC; CDR3 protein: CSVERGDHEQFF
D gene: -; clone size: -; V gene: TRBV5-1; J gene: TRBJ1-2; CDR3 DNA: TGCGCCAGCTCCACGGCAGGGTTAGGCTACACCTTC; CDR3 protein: CASSTAGLGYTF
D gene: -; clone size: -; V gene: TRBV19; J gene: TRBJ1-5; CDR3 DNA: TGTGCCAGTAGTATTGGGGGACTTAGCAATCAGCCCCAGCATTTT; CDR3 protein: CASSIGGLSNQPQHF
D gene: -; clone size: -; V gene: TRBV19; J gene: TRBJ2-5; CDR3 DNA: TGTGCCAGTAGTGAACAGGGAAGTCTAGAGACCCAGTACTTC; CDR3 protein: CASSEQGSLETQYF
D gene: -; clone size: -; V gene: TRBV7-6; J gene: TRBJ2-2; CDR3 DNA: TGTGCCAGCAGCTTAGGCAGCGCCCAGCCCGCCGGGGAGCTGTTTTTT; CDR3 protein: CASSLGSAQPAGELFF
D gene: -; clone size: -; V gene: TRBV15; J gene: TRBJ1-2; CDR3 DNA: TGTGCCACCAGCCCCTCGACAGACAATATTTATGGCTACACCTTC; CDR3 protein: CATSPSTDNIYGYTF
D gene: TRBD1; clone size: few; V gene: TRBV18; J gene: TRBJ1-5; CDR3 DNA: TGTGCCAGCTCACCGGAGGGACAGGGGATCAATCAGCCCCAGCATTTT; CDR3 protein: CASSPEGQGINQPQHF
D gene: TRBD2; clone size: -; V gene: TRBV9; J gene: TRBJ2-3; CDR3 DNA: TGTGCCAGCAGCCCCGGACTAGCGGAGACCACAGATACGCAGTATTTT; CDR3 protein: CASSPGLAETTDTQYF
D gene: TRBD2; clone size: -; V gene: TRBV4-1; J gene: TRBJ2-3; CDR3 DNA: TGCGCCAGCAGCCAAGATATAGCGGGGGTGGGTAAAGATACGCAGTATTTT; CDR3 protein: CASSQDIAGVGKDTQYF